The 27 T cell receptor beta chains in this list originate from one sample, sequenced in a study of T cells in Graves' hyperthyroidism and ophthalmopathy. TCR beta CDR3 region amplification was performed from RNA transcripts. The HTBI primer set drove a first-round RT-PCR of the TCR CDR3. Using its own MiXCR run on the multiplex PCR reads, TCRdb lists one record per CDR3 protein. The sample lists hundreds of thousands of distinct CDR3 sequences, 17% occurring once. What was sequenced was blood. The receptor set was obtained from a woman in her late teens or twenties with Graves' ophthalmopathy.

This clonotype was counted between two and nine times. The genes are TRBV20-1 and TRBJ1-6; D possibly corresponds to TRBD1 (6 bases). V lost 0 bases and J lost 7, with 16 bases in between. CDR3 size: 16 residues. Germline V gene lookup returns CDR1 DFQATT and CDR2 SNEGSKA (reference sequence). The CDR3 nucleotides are TGCAGTGCTAGAGATGGGAGGGGGGAACCGAATTCACCCCTCCACTTT. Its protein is CSARDGRGEPNSPLHF.

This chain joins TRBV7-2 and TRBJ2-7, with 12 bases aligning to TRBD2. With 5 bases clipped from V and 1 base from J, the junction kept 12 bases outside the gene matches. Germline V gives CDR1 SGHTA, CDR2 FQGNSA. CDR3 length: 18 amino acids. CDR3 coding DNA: TGTGCCAGCAGCCAGAGGTCTAGCGGGAGGGCCGTATCCTACGAGCAGTACTTC. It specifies CASSQRSSGRAVSYEQYF.

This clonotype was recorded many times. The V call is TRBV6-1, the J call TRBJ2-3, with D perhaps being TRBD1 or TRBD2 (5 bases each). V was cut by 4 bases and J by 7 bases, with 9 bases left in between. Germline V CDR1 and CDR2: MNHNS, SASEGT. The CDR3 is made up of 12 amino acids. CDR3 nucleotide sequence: TGTGCCAGCAGTGGCGAGGGGCATACGCAGTATTTT. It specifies CASSGEGHTQYF.

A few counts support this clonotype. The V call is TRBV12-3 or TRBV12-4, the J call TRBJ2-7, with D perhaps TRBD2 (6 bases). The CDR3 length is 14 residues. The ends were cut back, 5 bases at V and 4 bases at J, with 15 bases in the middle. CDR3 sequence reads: CASSPRDCGYEQYF. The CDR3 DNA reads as TGTGCCAGCAGTCCGCGGGACTGCGGGTACGAGCAGTACTTC.

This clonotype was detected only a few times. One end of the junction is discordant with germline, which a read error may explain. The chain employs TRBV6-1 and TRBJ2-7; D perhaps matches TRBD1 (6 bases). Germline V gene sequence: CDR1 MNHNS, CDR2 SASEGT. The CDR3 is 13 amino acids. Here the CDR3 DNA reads TGTGCCAGCAGGACAGGTTCTTCCTATGAGCAGTACTTC. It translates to CASRTGSSYEQYF.

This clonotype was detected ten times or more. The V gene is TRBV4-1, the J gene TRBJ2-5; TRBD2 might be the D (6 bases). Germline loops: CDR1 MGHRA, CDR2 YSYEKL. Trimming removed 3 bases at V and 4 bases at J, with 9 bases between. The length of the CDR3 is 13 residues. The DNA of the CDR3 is TGCGCCAGCAGCCACCCGGGACTAGAGACCCAGTACTTC. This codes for CASSHPGLETQYF.

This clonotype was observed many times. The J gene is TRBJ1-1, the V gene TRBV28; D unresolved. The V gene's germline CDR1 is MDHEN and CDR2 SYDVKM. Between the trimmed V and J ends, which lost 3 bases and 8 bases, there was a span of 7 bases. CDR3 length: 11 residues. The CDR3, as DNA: TGTGCCAGCAGTTTGGCCAAGGAAGCTTTCTTT. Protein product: CASSLAKEAFF. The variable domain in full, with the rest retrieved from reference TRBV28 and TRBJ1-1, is DVKVTQSSRYLVKRTGEKVFLECVQDMDHENMFWYRQDPGLGLRLIYFSYDVKMKEKGDIPEGYSVSREKKERFSLILESASTNQTSMYLCASSLAKEAFFGQGTRLTVV.

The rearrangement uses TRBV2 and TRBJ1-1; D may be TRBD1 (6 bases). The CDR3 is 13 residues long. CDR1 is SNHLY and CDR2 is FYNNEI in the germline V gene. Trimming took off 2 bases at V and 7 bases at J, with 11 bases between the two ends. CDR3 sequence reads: CASSEWGPREAFF. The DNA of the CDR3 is TGTGCCAGCAGTGAATGGGGGCCCCGTGAAGCTTTCTTT.

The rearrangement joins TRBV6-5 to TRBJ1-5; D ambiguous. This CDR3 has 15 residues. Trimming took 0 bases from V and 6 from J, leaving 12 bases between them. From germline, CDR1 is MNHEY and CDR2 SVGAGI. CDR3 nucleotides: TGTGCCAGCAGTTACTCTTCGGGGATCGGTCAGCCCCAGCATTTT. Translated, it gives CASSYSSGIGQPQHF.

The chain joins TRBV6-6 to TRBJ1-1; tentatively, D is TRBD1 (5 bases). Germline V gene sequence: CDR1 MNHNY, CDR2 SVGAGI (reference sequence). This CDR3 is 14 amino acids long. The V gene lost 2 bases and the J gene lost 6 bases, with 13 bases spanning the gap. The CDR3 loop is CASSYRPRGAEAFF. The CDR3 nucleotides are TGTGCCAGCAGTTACCGCCCCCGGGGCGCTGAAGCTTTCTTT.

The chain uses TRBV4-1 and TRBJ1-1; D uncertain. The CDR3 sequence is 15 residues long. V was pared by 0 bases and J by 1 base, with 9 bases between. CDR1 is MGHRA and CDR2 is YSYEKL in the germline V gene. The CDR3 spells CASSQDFQENTEAFF. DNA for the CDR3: TGCGCCAGCAGCCAAGATTTTCAGGAGAACACTGAAGCTTTCTTT.

The CDR3 protein is CASSFGPSTDTQYF. The DNA for the CDR3 is TGTGCCAGCAGCTTCGGCCCAAGCACAGATACGCAGTATTTT. The rearrangement joins TRBV7-3 to TRBJ2-3; D is undetermined. The CDR3 loop spans 14 amino acids. Trimming took off 3 bases at V and 0 bases at J, with 7 bases between the two ends. Germline loops: CDR1 SGHTA, CDR2 FQGTGA.

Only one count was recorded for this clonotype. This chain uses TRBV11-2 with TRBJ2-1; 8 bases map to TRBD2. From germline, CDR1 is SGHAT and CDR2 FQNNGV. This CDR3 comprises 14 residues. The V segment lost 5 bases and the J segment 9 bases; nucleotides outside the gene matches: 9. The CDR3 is CASSESSGTGEQFF. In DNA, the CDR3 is TGTGCCAGCAGCGAGAGTAGCGGGACGGGTGAGCAGTTCTTC.

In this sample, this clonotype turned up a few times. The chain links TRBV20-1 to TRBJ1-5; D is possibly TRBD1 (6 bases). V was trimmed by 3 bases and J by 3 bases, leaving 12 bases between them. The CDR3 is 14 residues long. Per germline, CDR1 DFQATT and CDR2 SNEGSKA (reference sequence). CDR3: CSARGGGVNQPQHF. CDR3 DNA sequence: TGCAGTGCTAGGGGCGGGGGCGTCAATCAGCCCCAGCATTTT.

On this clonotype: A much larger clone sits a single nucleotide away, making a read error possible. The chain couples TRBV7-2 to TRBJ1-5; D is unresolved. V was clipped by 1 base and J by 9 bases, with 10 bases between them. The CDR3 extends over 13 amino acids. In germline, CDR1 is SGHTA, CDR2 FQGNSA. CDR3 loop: CASSLDHVGPQHF. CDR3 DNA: TGTGCCAGCAGCTTAGATCATGTGGGGCCCCAGCATTTT. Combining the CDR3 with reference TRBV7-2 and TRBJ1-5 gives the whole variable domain GAGVSQSPSNKVTEKGKDVELRCDPISGHTALYWYRQSLGQGLEFLIYFQGNSAPDKSGLPSDRFSAERTGGSVSTLTIQRTQQEDSAVYLCASSLDHVGPQHFGDGTRLSIL.

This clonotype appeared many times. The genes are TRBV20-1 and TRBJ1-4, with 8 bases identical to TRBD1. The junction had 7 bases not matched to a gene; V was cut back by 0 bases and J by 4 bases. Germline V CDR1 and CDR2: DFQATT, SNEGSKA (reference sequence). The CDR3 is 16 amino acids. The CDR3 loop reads CSARDSRGLVNEKLFF. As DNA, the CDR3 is TGCAGTGCTAGAGATTCCAGGGGGCTTGTTAATGAAAAACTGTTTTTT.

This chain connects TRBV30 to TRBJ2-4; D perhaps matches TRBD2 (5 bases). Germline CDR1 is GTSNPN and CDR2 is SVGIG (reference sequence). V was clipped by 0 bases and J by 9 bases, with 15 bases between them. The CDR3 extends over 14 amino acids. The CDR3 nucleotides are TGTGCCTGGAGTGTTGGGAGACGGGGAAGCATTCAGTACTTC. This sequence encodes CAWSVGRRGSIQYF. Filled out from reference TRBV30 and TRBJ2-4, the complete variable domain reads SQTIHQWPATLVQPVGSPLSLECTVEGTSNPNLYWYRQAAGRGLQLLFYSVGIGQISSEVPQNLSASRPQDRQFILSSKKLLLSDSGFYLCAWSVGRRGSIQYFGAGTRLSVL.

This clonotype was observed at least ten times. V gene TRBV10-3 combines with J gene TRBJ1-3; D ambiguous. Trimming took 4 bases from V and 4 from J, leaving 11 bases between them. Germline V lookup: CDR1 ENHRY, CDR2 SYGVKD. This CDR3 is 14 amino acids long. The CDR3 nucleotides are TGTGCCATCAGTGGGACCGGGGAAGGAAACACCATATATTTT. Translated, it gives CAISGTGEGNTIYF.

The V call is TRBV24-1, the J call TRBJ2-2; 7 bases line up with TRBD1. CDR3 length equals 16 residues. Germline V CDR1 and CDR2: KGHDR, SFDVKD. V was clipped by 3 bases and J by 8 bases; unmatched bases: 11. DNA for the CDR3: TGTGCCACCAGTGATCCTGACAGGGCCCCATCTGGGGAGCTGTTTTTT. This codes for CATSDPDRAPSGELFF.

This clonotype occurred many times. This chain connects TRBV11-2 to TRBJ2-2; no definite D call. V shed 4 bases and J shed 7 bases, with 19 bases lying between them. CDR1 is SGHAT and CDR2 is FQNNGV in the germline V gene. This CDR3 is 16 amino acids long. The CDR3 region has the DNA TGTGCCAGCAGCTCCCAATCGGCAGGTTCCATCGGGGAGCTGTTTTTT. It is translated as CASSSQSAGSIGELFF.

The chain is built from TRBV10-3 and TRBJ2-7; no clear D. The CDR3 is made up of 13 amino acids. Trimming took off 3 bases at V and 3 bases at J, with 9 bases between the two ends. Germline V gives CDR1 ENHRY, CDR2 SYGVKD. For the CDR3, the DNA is TGTGCCATCAGTGATGAGGACCGCTACGAGCAGTACTTC. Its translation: CAISDEDRYEQYF.

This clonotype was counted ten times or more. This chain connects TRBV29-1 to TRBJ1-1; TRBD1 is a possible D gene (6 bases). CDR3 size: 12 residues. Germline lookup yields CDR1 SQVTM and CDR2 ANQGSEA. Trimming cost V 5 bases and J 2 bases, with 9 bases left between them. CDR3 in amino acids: CSVTGLNTEAFF. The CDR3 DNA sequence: TGCAGCGTTACAGGGCTAAACACTGAAGCTTTCTTT.

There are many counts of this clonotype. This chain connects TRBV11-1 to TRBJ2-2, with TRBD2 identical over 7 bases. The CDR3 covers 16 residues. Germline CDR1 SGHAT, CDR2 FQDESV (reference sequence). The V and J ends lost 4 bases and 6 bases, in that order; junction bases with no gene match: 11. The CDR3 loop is CASSSTGGSWAGELFF. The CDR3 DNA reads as TGTGCCAGCAGCTCCACCGGGGGGAGTTGGGCCGGGGAGCTGTTTTTT. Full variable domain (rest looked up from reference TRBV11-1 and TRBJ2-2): EAEVAQSPRYKITEKSQAVAFWCDPISGHATLYWYRQILGQGPELLVQFQDESVVDDSQLPKDRFSAERLKGVDSTLKIQPAELGDSAMYLCASSSTGGSWAGELFFGEGSRLTVL.

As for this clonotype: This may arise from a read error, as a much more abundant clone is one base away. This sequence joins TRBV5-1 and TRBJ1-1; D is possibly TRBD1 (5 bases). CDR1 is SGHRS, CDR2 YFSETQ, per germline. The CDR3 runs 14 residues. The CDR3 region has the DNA TGCGCCAGCACCGACCTATTCCGGGACGGGGAAGCTCTCTTT. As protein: CASTDLFRDGEALF.

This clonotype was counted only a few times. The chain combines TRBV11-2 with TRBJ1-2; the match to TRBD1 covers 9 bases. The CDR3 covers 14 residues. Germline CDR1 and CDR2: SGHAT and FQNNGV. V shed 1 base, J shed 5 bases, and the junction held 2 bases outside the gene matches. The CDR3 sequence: CASSLGTGEYGYTF. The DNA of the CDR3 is TGTGCCAGCAGCTTAGGGACAGGGGAGTATGGCTACACCTTC.

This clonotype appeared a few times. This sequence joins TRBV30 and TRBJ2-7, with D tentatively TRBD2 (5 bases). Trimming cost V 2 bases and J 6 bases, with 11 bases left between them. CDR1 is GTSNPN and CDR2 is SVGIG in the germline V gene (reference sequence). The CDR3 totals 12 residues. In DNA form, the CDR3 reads TGTGCCTGGAGTCGAACAGAGGGCGAGCAGTACTTC. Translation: CAWSRTEGEQYF.

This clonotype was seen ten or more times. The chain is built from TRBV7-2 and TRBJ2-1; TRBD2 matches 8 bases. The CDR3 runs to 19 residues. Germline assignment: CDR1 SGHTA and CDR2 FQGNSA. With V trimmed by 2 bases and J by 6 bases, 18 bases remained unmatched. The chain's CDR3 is CASSLSWPEREGIGNEQFF. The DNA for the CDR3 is TGTGCCAGCAGCTTAAGTTGGCCGGAACGGGAGGGGATAGGCAATGAGCAGTTCTTC.